This TCR beta chain was recorded in a study of CD8+ T cells in alopecia areata. Overall study: The drug, oral tofacitinib, was given to treated patients at 5 to 10 mg twice daily.

Sequencing templates came from extracted RNA that was reverse transcribed into cDNA. Produced via immunoSEQ multiplex PCR; TCRdb's table is partial and in-frame only. Among 100,000 to 150,000 clones listed, around 49% were seen once. From alopecia areata patients, lesional scalp punch biopsies and peripheral blood were collected. Sequencing used CD8+ T cells sorted from blood, obtained at week 0. The sequence derives from a human donor with alopecia areata.

Here the CDR3 reads CASSQEEEGNLWEQYF. The CDR3 nucleotides read TGTGCCAGCAGCCAAGAAGAAGAGGGGAACCTCTGGGAGCAGTACTTC. The gene calls are TRBV4-2 and TRBJ2-7, with D tentatively TRBD1 or TRBD2 (5 bases each). This CDR3 region has 16 residues. The V and J ends lost 0 bases and 7 bases respectively, with 19 bases between them. The germline CDR1 and CDR2 sequences are LGHNA and YNFKEQ.